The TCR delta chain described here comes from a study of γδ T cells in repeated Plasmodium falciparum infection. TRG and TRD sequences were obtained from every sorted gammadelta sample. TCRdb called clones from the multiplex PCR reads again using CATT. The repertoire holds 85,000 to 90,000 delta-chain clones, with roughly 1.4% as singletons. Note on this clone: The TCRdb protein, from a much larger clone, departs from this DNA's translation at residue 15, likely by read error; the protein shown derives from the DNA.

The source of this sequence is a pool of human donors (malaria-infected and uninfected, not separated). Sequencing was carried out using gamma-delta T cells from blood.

CDR3 nucleotide sequence: TGTGCCTGTGACACCGTTGGGGGATACGCCACGACGTACACCAATAAACTCATCTTT. Its translation: CACDTVGGYATTYTNKLIF. The genes are TRDV2 and TRDJ1; 11 nucleotides align to TRDD3. Here the J gene came from matching the DNA to germline, since TCRdb omits it. The germline V gene encodes CDR1 GEAIGNYY and CDR2 EKD. CDR3 length equals 19 residues.